Each of the 16 T cell receptor beta chains below was sequenced from the same sample in a study of shared clonotypes between healthy human individuals. Using immunoSEQ multiplex PCR, the repertoire was profiled, and TCRdb retains in-frame clones only, with some absent. This table has some 1.1 million clones, about 80% appearing once. What was sequenced was memory CD4+ T cells from PBMCs. Regarding subset: CD45RA-negative fraction. All receptors come from a man between 18 and 35 years old in good health. Some clones in this sample may be carry-over from other donors' samples.

This sequence joins TRBV12-2 and TRBJ1-3. TRBV12-2 is tagged as a pseudogene. The CDR3 runs 16 residues. The CDR3 reads CASRPSSSAPGNTIYF. The CDR3 DNA reads as TGTGCAAGTCGCCCTTCTTCATCGGCCCCTGGAAACACCATATATTTT.

The chain combines TRBV18 with TRBJ1-1, with D possibly TRBD1 on 6 matching bases. Trimming removed 0 bases at V and 1 base at J, with 9 bases between. Germline loops: CDR1 KGHSH, CDR2 LQKENI. The CDR3 loop spans 15 amino acids. The chain's CDR3 is CASSPPGQWNTEAFF. CDR3 nucleotides: TGTGCCAGCTCACCACCTGGACAGTGGAACACTGAAGCTTTCTTT.

This chain connects TRBV7-3 to TRBJ2-1; the D gene is possibly TRBD2 (6 bases). The germline gives CDR1 SGHTA, CDR2 FQGTGA. The CDR3 extends over 13 amino acids. The V gene lost 5 bases and the J gene lost 3 bases, with 8 bases spanning the gap. The CDR3 region has the DNA TGTGCCAGCAGCACGGGACTCTACAATGAGCAGTTCTTC. Protein product: CASSTGLYNEQFF.

As DNA, the CDR3 is TGTGCCAGCAGTGAGACCCCTTGGTTTAGCAATCAGCCCCAGCATTTT. Protein sequence: CASSETPWFSNQPQHF. V usage is TRBV6-1 and J usage is TRBJ1-5; D is unresolved. The CDR3 loop spans 16 amino acids. Germline loops: CDR1 MNHNS, CDR2 SASEGT. V gave up 3 bases and J gave up 0 bases, with 12 bases separating them.

This chain links TRBV9 with TRBJ2-3; 10 bases align to TRBD2. After removal of 0 bases from V and 6 bases from J, the junction contained 7 bases not matched to a gene. Germline V CDR1 and CDR2: SGDLS, YYNGEE. The CDR3 loop spans 16 amino acids. This CDR3 reads CASSVGTSGLGDTQYF. DNA for the CDR3: TGTGCCAGCAGCGTAGGGACTAGCGGTCTAGGGGATACGCAGTATTTT.

The chain carries TRBV5-1 and TRBJ2-1; 10 nucleotides line up with TRBD2. The CDR3 has 16 amino acids. Per germline, CDR1 SGHRS and CDR2 YFSETQ. J gave up 1 base and V 4 bases, and 5 bases lay outside the gene matches. The chain's CDR3 is CASSTIAGGSYNEQFF. CDR3 DNA: TGCGCCAGCAGCACCATAGCGGGAGGTTCCTACAATGAGCAGTTCTTC. The entire variable domain, with the rest obtained from reference TRBV5-1 and TRBJ2-1, is as follows: KAGVTQTPRYLIKTRGQQVTLSCSPISGHRSVSWYQQTPGQGLQFLFEYFSETQRNKGNFPGRFSGRQFSNSRSEMNVSTLELGDSALYLCASSTIAGGSYNEQFFGPGTRLTVL.

The rearrangement joins TRBV6-1 to TRBJ2-6, with 7 bases matching TRBD1. V lost 6 bases and J lost 4; bases outside the gene matches: 9. Germline assignment: CDR1 MNHNS and CDR2 SASEGT. The CDR3 is made up of 16 amino acids. This CDR3 is CASSETGVSGANVLTF. CDR3 nucleotide sequence: TGTGCCAGCAGCGAAACAGGGGTATCCGGGGCCAACGTCCTGACTTTC.

The V and J genes are TRBV2 and TRBJ2-5; D might be TRBD1 (6 bases). Per germline, CDR1 SNHLY and CDR2 FYNNEI. This CDR3 is built from 13 residues. V was clipped by 1 base and J by 3 bases, with 6 bases between them. CDR3 bases: TGTGCCAGCAGTGAAGGGACAGAAGAGACCCAGTACTTC. Its protein is CASSEGTEETQYF.

The CDR3 bases are TGCGCCAGCAGCCAAGATTGGGAGGTCGACACTGAAGCTTTCTTT. Translating gives CASSQDWEVDTEAFF. This chain connects TRBV4-3 to TRBJ1-1; D gene unclear. CDR1 is LGHNA and CDR2 is YSLEER in the germline V gene. CDR3 size: 15 residues. V lost 0 bases to trimming and J lost 3 bases, with 11 bases between them.

In this sample, this clone turned up a few times. The gene calls are TRBV9 and TRBJ1-4; no firm D call. Looked up from germline, CDR1 is SGDLS and CDR2 is YYNGEE. Trimming took off 2 bases at V and 7 bases at J, with 9 bases between the two ends. The CDR3 has 13 amino acids. The DNA of the CDR3 is TGTGCCAGCAGCGTTGGGGTGACTGAAAAACTGTTTTTT. Translated: CASSVGVTEKLFF.

The chain joins TRBV19 to TRBJ2-2; 10 nucleotides align to TRBD2. CDR1 and CDR2 (germline): LNHDA, SQIVND (reference sequence). This CDR3 is built from 15 residues. With V trimmed by 4 bases and J by 4 bases, 3 bases remained unmatched. CDR3 protein: CASSTASGSTGELFF. In DNA, the CDR3 is TGTGCCAGTAGTACGGCTAGCGGGAGCACCGGGGAGCTGTTTTTT. Together with reference TRBV19 and TRBJ2-2, the CDR3 gives the full variable domain: DGGITQSPKYLFRKEGQNVTLSCEQNLNHDAMYWYRQDPGQGLRLIYYSQIVNDFQKGDIAEGYSVSREKKESFPLTVTSAQKNPTAFYLCASSTASGSTGELFFGEGSRLTVL.

This clone has only a few counts. The V call is TRBV4-1, the J call TRBJ2-7; 9 bases line up with TRBD1. Germline CDR1 MGHRA, CDR2 YSYEKL. The CDR3 length is 13 residues. V lost 5 bases and J lost 5; bases outside the gene matches: 4. Here the CDR3 reads CASSARTGDEQYF. CDR3 coding DNA: TGCGCCAGCAGCGCGCGGACAGGGGACGAGCAGTACTTC.

The chain uses TRBV29-1 and TRBJ1-2, with a possible D match to TRBD1 (6 bases). The CDR3 runs 15 residues. V was cut by 2 bases and J by 0 bases, with 13 bases left in between. CDR1 and CDR2 from the germline V gene are SQVTM and ANQGSEA. Written as DNA, the CDR3 is TGCAGCGTTGAATTGGGAGGACAGCCTAACTATGGCTACACCTTC. Protein: CSVELGGQPNYGYTF.

The rearrangement uses TRBV7-9 and TRBJ2-1, with D tentatively TRBD2 (6 bases). This CDR3 is built from 15 residues. Trimming took 4 bases from V and 2 from J, leaving 12 bases between them. Germline CDR1 and CDR2: SEHNR and FQNEAQ (reference sequence). This CDR3 reads CASSSRLAAYNEQFF. The CDR3 coding sequence is TGTGCCAGCAGCTCCCGGTTAGCGGCCTACAATGAGCAGTTCTTC.

The chain is built from TRBV27 and TRBJ1-1, with unresolved D. Germline CDR1 MNHEY, CDR2 SMNVEV (reference sequence). The CDR3 covers 14 residues. V lost 5 bases, J lost 2 bases, and 12 bases lay in between. This CDR3 reads CASSPLRQNTEAFF. The CDR3 nucleotides read TGTGCCAGCAGTCCCCTCAGGCAAAACACTGAAGCTTTCTTT.

In regard to this clone: Other DNA sequences in this specimen translate into the identical CDR3. V gene TRBV9 combines with J gene TRBJ1-2; no clear D gene. The V gene's germline CDR1 is SGDLS and CDR2 YYNGEE. The V end lost 0 bases, the J end lost 2 bases, and 5 bases lay between the germline ends. This CDR3 is built from 13 residues. The CDR3 loop is CASSVDQNYGYTF. In DNA form, the CDR3 reads TGTGCCAGCAGCGTAGACCAGAACTATGGCTACACCTTC.